Shown below are 26 T cell receptor beta chains from a single sample sequenced in a study of beta chain features in type 1 diabetes. The study's findings and limits: When Type 1 diabetes patients were examined, their TCRB CDR3s proved moderately but significantly shorter in all four CD4+ subsets.

Every isolated RNA sample was fully reverse transcribed, so sequencing captured expressed TCRB transcripts. Profiling relied on immunoSEQ multiplex PCR, and the TCRdb table lists in-frame clones only, not all of them. The sample shows hundreds of thousands of clones, more than 13% of them seen only once. Which antigens these TCRs recognize remains unknown. The sequenced sample was naive CD4+ T cells from blood. These receptor sequences come from a man younger than 30 with type 1 diabetes.

The chain has TRBV4-2 and TRBJ2-1; D may be TRBD2 (6 bases). Germline loops: CDR1 LGHNA, CDR2 YNFKEQ. This CDR3 has 13 residues. Trimming pared 4 bases from V and 10 bases from J, leaving 14 bases between. The CDR3 sequence is CASSRGGMDEQFF. DNA of the CDR3: TGTGCCAGCAGCCGGGGCGGGATGGACGAGCAGTTCTTC.

The gene calls are TRBV6-6 and TRBJ1-1; D gene unclear. The germline V gene has CDR1 MNHNY and CDR2 SVGAGI (reference sequence). Trimming left V 6 bases short and J 1 base short, with 12 bases between. The CDR3 extends over 14 amino acids. CDR3 region: CASSSPERNTEAFF. Here the CDR3 DNA reads TGTGCCAGCAGCAGTCCCGAGAGGAACACTGAAGCTTTCTTT.

This clone was detected a few times. J is TRBJ2-3 and V is TRBV5-4, with 8 positions matching TRBD2. The CDR3 has 15 amino acids. V trimming: 5 bases; J trimming: 2 bases; junction bases outside the gene matches: 7. Per germline, CDR1 SGHNT and CDR2 YYREEE (reference sequence). CDR3 sequence: CASSSSGGSTDTQYF. The CDR3 nucleotides are TGTGCCAGCAGTTCCAGCGGGGGATCCACAGATACGCAGTATTTT.

This chain connects TRBV7-2 to TRBJ2-5; D gene uncertain. This CDR3 is 14 amino acids long. Deletions cut 1 base from V and 1 base from J, with 7 bases between. CDR1 and CDR2 (germline): SGHTA, FQGNSA. The CDR3 DNA is TGTGCCAGCAGCTTAGACGGCGCCCAAGAGACCCAGTACTTC. Its translation is CASSLDGAQETQYF.

The gene calls are TRBV30 and TRBJ2-7, with D hard to call. V gave up 3 bases and J gave up 3 bases, with 6 bases separating them. The CDR3 extends over 11 amino acids. Germline CDR1 GTSNPN, CDR2 SVGIG (reference sequence). CDR3 coding DNA: TGTGCCTGGAGAAAGAACTACGAGCAGTACTTC. Translation: CAWRKNYEQYF.

This rearrangement joins TRBV29-1 to TRBJ1-3; possibly TRBD1 for D (5 bases). The CDR3 extends over 18 amino acids. The ends were cut back, 4 bases at V and 0 bases at J, with 22 bases in the middle. CDR1 and CDR2 from the germline V gene are SQVTM and ANQGSEA. CDR3 nucleotides: TGCAGCGTTGGATTTAGGGGATTGGGGAGAGGCTCTGGAAACACCATATATTTT. This gives the protein CSVGFRGLGRGSGNTIYF. The full variable domain, in which reference TRBV29-1 and TRBJ1-3 provide the parts outside the CDR3, is SAVISQKPSRDICQRGTSLTIQCQVDSQVTMMFWYRQQPGQSLTLIATANQGSEATYESGFVIDKFPISRPNLTFSTLTVSNMSPEDSSIYLCSVGFRGLGRGSGNTIYFGEGSWLTVV.

This clone was counted between two and nine times. The rearrangement uses TRBV9 and TRBJ1-5; 7 bases map to TRBD1. Unmatched junction bases numbered 7, after V lost 3 bases and J lost 1 base. The CDR3 spans 16 residues. In germline, CDR1 is SGDLS, CDR2 YYNGEE. The CDR3 is CASSETGTASNQPQHF. The CDR3 DNA sequence: TGTGCCAGCAGCGAAACAGGGACAGCAAGCAATCAGCCCCAGCATTTT.

This clone has just a few counts. The chain has TRBV30 and TRBJ1-3; D not resolved. Trimming shortened V by 1 base and J by 0 bases, and 13 bases separated the two germline ends. CDR3 length equals 16 residues. The V gene's germline CDR1 is GTSNPN and CDR2 SVGIG (reference sequence). The CDR3 DNA sequence: TGTGCCTGGAGTGCCGGCGACCCCATCTCTGGAAACACCATATATTTT. This encodes CAWSAGDPISGNTIYF.

The genes are TRBV4-1 and TRBJ2-1; 9 bases fit TRBD1. Per the germline V gene, CDR1 is MGHRA and CDR2 is YSYEKL. The CDR3 sequence is 15 residues long. J lost 2 bases, V lost 1 base, and 0 bases had no gene match. The CDR3: CASSQGDRAYNEQFF. In DNA, the CDR3 is TGCGCCAGCAGCCAAGGGGACAGGGCCTACAATGAGCAGTTCTTC.

This chain uses TRBV7-2 with TRBJ2-1, with D perhaps given as TRBD1 or TRBD2 (8 bases each). V lost 3 bases, J lost 7 bases, and 19 bases lay in between. The CDR3 loop spans 16 amino acids. The germline V gene encodes CDR1 SGHTA and CDR2 FQGNSA. CDR3 loop: CASSFAGQGGRNEQFF. The DNA of the CDR3 is TGTGCCAGCAGCTTCGCTGGACAGGGCGGGAGGAATGAGCAGTTCTTC.

This clone has just a few counts. The rearrangement uses TRBV5-6 and TRBJ1-2; perhaps TRBD1 as D (6 bases). Looked up from germline, CDR1 is SGHDT and CDR2 is YYEEEE. V lost 4 bases, J lost 6 bases, and 16 bases lay in between. CDR3 length: 14 residues. The CDR3 DNA sequence: TGTGCCAGCAGCGACGGGACATCGCCAAATGGCTACACCTTC. Protein product: CASSDGTSPNGYTF.

The chain combines TRBV2 with TRBJ2-1, with D perhaps TRBD2 (7 bases). The V gene's germline CDR1 is SNHLY and CDR2 FYNNEI. There are 15 residues in the CDR3. Trimming removed 0 bases at V and 6 bases at J, with 12 bases between. CDR3 nucleotide sequence: TGTGCCAGCAGTGAAGCCAGGGGAGGGGGCAATGAGCAGTTCTTC. It yields the protein CASSEARGGGNEQFF.

The CDR3, as DNA: TGCGCCAGCAGCCTACTAAGAGGGGAGGCCCAGTACTTC. Protein sequence: CASSLLRGEAQYF. The chain is built from TRBV4-1 and TRBJ2-5, with D possibly matching TRBD2 (6 bases). The length of the CDR3 is 13 residues. Germline V CDR1 and CDR2: MGHRA, YSYEKL. V lost 4 bases and J lost 9, with 15 bases in between.

This clone was recorded a few times. The chain joins TRBV5-1 to TRBJ2-4, with D uncertain. Trimming took 2 bases from V and 0 from J, leaving 6 bases between them. CDR3 length equals 14 residues. Germline CDR1 reads SGHRS; CDR2 reads YFSETQ. CDR3 sequence (DNA): TGCGCCAGCAGCTTCAATCCAGCCAAAAACATTCAGTACTTC. Translating gives CASSFNPAKNIQYF.

V usage is TRBV7-2 and J usage is TRBJ1-2; D possibly corresponds to TRBD1 (5 bases). Trimming stripped 4 bases from V and 4 bases from J, with 10 bases between. The germline CDR1 and CDR2 sequences are SGHTA and FQGNSA. This CDR3 contains 13 residues. The CDR3 DNA sequence: TGTGCCAGCAGCTCGGGACGGAGCTATGGCTACACCTTC. Encoded protein: CASSSGRSYGYTF.

Concerning this clone: This same CDR3 is encoded by further DNA sequences in the sample. This chain links TRBV7-9 with TRBJ2-2; 7 nucleotides line up with TRBD1. V shed 6 bases, J shed 2 bases, and the junction held 6 bases outside the gene matches. The CDR3 spans 15 residues. CDR1 and CDR2 (germline): SEHNR, FQNEAQ (reference sequence). The CDR3 is CASSTGQPNTGELFF. CDR3 sequence (DNA): TGTGCCAGCAGTACGGGACAGCCAAACACCGGGGAGCTGTTTTTT.

This clone was counted a few times. The chain links TRBV18 to TRBJ2-7; D tentatively reads TRBD1 or TRBD2 (5 bases each). Germline-derived CDR1 and CDR2 are KGHSH and LQKENI. This CDR3 region has 16 residues. Trimming shortened V by 6 bases and J by 0 bases, and 18 bases separated the two germline ends. Here the CDR3 DNA reads TGTGCCAGCTCCCCCCGGATAGGGGACCCCTCCTACGAGCAGTACTTC. Amino acid sequence: CASSPRIGDPSYEQYF.

This clone was recorded a few times. In DNA, the CDR3 is TGTGCCAGCAGCCCTGATAGGGGGCCGAATGAGCAGTTCTTC. It yields the protein CASSPDRGPNEQFF. The V and J genes are TRBV5-6 and TRBJ2-1; TRBD1 aligns across 7 bases. Germline assignment: CDR1 SGHDT and CDR2 YYEEEE. V was clipped by 4 bases and J by 7 bases; unmatched bases: 8. The CDR3 contains 14 residues.

This clone was detected only a few times. The chain couples TRBV25-1 to TRBJ1-3, with D possibly matching TRBD1 (6 bases). V lost 6 bases, J lost 6 bases, and 15 bases lay in between. Germline V gene lookup returns CDR1 MGHDK and CDR2 SYGVNS. The CDR3 length is 14 residues. The CDR3 DNA follows: TGTGCCAGCAGCTTCACAGGGACGGAAAACACCATATATTTT. Translated: CASSFTGTENTIYF.

The V call is TRBV9, the J call TRBJ2-3; D gene unclear. The CDR3 runs 13 residues. Trimming pared 0 bases from V and 8 bases from J, leaving 10 bases between. Per germline, CDR1 SGDLS and CDR2 YYNGEE. The CDR3 DNA is TGTGCCAGCAGCGTAGAGCTAGGCGGTACGCAGTATTTT. Translating gives CASSVELGGTQYF.

This clone was picked up a small number of times. The chain links TRBV9 to TRBJ2-5; 7 bases agree with TRBD2. Germline V gene data show CDR1 as SGDLS and CDR2 as YYNGEE. This CDR3 has 18 amino acids. V dropped 0 bases and J dropped 0; count of bases not matched to a gene: 11. CDR3 in amino acids: CASSVGATSATYQETQYF. CDR3 coding DNA: TGTGCCAGCAGCGTAGGGGCCACTAGCGCCACTTACCAAGAGACCCAGTACTTC. Full variable domain (rest looked up from reference TRBV9 and TRBJ2-5): DSGVTQTPKHLITATGQRVTLRCSPRSGDLSVYWYQQSLDQGLQFLIQYYNGEERAKGNILERFSAQQFPDLHSELNLSSLELGDSALYFCASSVGATSATYQETQYFGPGTRLLVL.

This clone appeared a few times. V is TRBV4-1 and J is TRBJ2-5; D not resolved. From germline, CDR1 is MGHRA and CDR2 YSYEKL. This CDR3 has 15 amino acids. V lost 0 bases and J lost 2, with 10 bases in between. CDR3 amino acids: CASSQDLRFQETQYF. The CDR3 coding sequence is TGCGCCAGCAGCCAAGATTTGAGGTTTCAAGAGACCCAGTACTTC.

The chain combines TRBV7-9 with TRBJ2-7; D is possibly TRBD1 or TRBD2 (5 bases each). Germline V CDR1 and CDR2: SEHNR, FQNEAQ (reference sequence). The CDR3 consists of 15 residues. The germline V and J ends were trimmed by 5 bases and 0 bases, with 14 bases remaining between them. CDR3: CASSIGTASSYEQYF. CDR3 bases: TGTGCCAGCAGCATAGGGACGGCCAGCTCCTACGAGCAGTACTTC.

This clone showed up just a few times. The chain has TRBV6-5 and TRBJ1-4; D perhaps matches TRBD1 (5 bases). V was clipped by 5 bases and J by 10 bases, with 11 bases between them. There are 12 residues in the CDR3. Germline V gives CDR1 MNHEY, CDR2 SVGAGI. The CDR3 is CASSNLDRKLFF. The DNA for the CDR3 is TGTGCCAGCAGTAACCTAGACAGAAAACTGTTTTTT.

This clone has more than one count but fewer than ten. In the same sample, other DNA sequences code for this CDR3. The chain carries TRBV5-4 and TRBJ1-4, with D unclear. V shed 0 bases and J shed 4 bases, with 4 bases lying between them. Looked up from germline, CDR1 is SGHNT and CDR2 is YYREEE (reference sequence). CDR3 length: 13 amino acids. The CDR3 DNA reads as TGTGCCAGCAGCTTGGACGTTAATGAAAAACTGTTTTTT. Protein: CASSLDVNEKLFF.

V and J are TRBV11-2 and TRBJ2-1; D is unclear. The V and J ends lost 5 bases and 13 bases respectively, with 15 bases between them. The CDR3 sequence is 12 residues long. The germline CDR1 and CDR2 sequences are SGHAT and FQNNGV. CDR3 in amino acids: CASSRVMLYQFF. Written as DNA, the CDR3 is TGTGCCAGCAGCCGGGTAATGCTTTATCAGTTCTTC. Variable domain in full (rest from reference TRBV11-2 and TRBJ2-1): EAGVAQSPRYKIIEKRQSVAFWCNPISGHATLYWYQQILGQGPKLLIQFQNNGVVDDSQLPKDRFSAERLKGVDSTLKIQPAKLEDSAVYLCASSRVMLYQFFGPGTRLTVL.